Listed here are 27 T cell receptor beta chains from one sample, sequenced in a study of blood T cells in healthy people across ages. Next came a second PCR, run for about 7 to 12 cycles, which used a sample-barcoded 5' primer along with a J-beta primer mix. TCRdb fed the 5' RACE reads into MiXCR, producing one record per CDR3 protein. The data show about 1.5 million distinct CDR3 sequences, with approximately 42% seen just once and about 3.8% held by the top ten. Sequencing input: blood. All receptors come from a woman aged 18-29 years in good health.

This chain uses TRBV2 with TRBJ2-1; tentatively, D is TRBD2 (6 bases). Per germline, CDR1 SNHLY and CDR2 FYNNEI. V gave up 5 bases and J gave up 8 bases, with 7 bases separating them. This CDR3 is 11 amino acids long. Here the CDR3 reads CASSRDYEQFF. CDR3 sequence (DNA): TGTGCCAGCAGTAGGGACTATGAGCAGTTCTTC.

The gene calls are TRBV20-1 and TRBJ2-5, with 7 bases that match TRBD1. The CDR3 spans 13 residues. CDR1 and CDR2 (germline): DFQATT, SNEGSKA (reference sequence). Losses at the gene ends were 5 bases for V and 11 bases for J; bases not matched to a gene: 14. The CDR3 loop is CSAHRGSYNEQYF. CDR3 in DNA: TGCAGTGCTCACAGGGGTTCCTACAATGAGCAGTACTTC.

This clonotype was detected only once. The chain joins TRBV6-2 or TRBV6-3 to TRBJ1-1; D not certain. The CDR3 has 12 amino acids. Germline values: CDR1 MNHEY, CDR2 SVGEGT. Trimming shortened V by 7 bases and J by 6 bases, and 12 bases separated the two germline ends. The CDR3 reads CASTLGGSEAFF. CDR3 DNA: TGTGCCAGCACCCTAGGAGGGTCTGAAGCTTTCTTT.

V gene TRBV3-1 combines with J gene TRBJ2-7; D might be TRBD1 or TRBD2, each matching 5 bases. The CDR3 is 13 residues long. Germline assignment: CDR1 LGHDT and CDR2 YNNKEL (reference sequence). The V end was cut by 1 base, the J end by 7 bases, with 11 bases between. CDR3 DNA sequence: TGTGCCAGCAGCCAAGTCCGGGGCAAAGAGCAGTACTTC. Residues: CASSQVRGKEQYF.

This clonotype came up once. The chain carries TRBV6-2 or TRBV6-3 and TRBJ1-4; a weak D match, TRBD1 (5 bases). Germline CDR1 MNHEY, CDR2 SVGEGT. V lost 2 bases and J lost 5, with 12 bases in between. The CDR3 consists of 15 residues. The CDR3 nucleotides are TGTGCCAGCAGTTACGACGAGGGGCGGAATGAAAAACTGTTTTTT. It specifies CASSYDEGRNEKLFF.

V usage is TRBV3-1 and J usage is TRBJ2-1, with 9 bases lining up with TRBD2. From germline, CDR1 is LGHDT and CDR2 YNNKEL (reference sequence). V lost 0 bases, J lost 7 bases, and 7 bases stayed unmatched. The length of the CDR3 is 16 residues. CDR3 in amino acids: CASSQDSLAGWNEQFF. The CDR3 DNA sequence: TGTGCCAGCAGCCAAGATAGCCTAGCGGGATGGAATGAGCAGTTCTTC.

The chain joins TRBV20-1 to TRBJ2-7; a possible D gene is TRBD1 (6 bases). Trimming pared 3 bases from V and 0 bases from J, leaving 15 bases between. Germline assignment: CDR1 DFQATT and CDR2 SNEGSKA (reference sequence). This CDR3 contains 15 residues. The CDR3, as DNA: TGCAGTGCTAGTGGACCCAGGGACAACTCCTACGAGCAGTACTTC. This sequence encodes CSASGPRDNSYEQYF.

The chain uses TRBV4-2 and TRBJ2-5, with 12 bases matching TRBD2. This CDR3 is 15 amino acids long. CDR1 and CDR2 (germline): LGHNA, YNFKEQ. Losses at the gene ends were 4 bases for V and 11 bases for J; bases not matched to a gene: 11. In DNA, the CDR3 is TGTGCCAGCAGCCTGACTAGCGGGAGTGAGGATGAGCAGTACTTC. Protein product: CASSLTSGSEDEQYF.

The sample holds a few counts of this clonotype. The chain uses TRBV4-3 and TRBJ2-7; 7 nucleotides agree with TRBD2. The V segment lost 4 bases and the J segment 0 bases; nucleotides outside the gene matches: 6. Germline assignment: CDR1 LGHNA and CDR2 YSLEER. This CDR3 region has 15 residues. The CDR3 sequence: CASSREGLSSYEQYF. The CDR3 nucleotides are TGCGCCAGCAGCCGGGAGGGACTGAGCTCCTACGAGCAGTACTTC.

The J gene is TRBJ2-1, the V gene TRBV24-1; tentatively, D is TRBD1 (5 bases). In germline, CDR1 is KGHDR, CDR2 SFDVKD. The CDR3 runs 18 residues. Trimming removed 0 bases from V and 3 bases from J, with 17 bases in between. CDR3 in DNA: TGTGCCACCAGTGATTTGCCCGGTCTCAGGGTCTACTACAATGAGCAGTTCTTC. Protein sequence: CATSDLPGLRVYYNEQFF.

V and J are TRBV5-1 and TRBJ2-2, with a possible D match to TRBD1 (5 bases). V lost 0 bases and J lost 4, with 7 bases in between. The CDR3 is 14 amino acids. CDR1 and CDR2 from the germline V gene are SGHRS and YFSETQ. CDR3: CASSLDRRTGELFF. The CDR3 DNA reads TGCGCCAGCAGCTTGGACAGGCGCACCGGGGAGCTGTTTTTT.

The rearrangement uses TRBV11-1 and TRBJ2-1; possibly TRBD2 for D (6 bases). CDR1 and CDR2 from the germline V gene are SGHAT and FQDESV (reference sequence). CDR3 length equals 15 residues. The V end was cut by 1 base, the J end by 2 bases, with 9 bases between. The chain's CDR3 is CASSLEASAYNEQFF. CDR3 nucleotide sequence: TGTGCCAGCAGCTTAGAGGCTAGCGCCTACAATGAGCAGTTCTTC.

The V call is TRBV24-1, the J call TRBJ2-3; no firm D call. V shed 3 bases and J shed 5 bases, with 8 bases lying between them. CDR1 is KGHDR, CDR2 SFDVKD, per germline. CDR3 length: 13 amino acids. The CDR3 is CATSDGSRDTQYF. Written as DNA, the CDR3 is TGTGCCACCAGTGATGGGTCTAGAGATACGCAGTATTTT.

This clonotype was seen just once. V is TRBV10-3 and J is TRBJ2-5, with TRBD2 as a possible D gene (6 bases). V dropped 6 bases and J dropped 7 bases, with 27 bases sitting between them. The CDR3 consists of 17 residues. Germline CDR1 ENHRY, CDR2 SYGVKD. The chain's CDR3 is CAISNRERVALFGTQYF. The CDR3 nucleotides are TGTGCCATCAGCAATCGGGAGAGGGTGGCGCTTTTCGGGACCCAGTACTTC.

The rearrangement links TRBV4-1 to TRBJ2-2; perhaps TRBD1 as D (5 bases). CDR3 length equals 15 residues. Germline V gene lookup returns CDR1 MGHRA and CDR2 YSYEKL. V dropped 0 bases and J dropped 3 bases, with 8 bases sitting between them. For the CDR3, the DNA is TGCGCCAGCAGCCAAGAGGGGCCCTACACCGGGGAGCTGTTTTTT. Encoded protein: CASSQEGPYTGELFF.

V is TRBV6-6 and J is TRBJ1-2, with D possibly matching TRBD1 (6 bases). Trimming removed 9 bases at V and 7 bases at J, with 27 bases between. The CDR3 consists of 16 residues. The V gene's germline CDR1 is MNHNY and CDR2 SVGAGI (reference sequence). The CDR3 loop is CARRKTGRKVVRGYTF. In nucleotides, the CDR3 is TGTGCCAGGAGGAAGACAGGACGGAAGGTAGTGCGTGGCTACACCTTC.

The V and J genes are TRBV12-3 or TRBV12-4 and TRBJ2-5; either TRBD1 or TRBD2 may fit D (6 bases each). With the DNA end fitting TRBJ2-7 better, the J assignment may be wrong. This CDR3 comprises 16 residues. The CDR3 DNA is TGTGCCAGCAGTGCTCCCCCGGGGGCACCAAGCTACGAGCAGTACTTC. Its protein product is CASSAPPGAPSYEQYF.

The CDR3 DNA reads as TGTGCCAGCAGTCCGCCGGGACAGCTATTTGAGACCCAGTACTTC. It codes for CASSPPGQLFETQYF. The chain uses TRBV6-6 and TRBJ2-5; TRBD1 agrees at 7 bases. This CDR3 is built from 15 residues. J lost 5 bases, V lost 5 bases, and 11 bases had no gene match. CDR1 MNHNY and CDR2 SVGAGI come from the germline V gene (reference sequence).

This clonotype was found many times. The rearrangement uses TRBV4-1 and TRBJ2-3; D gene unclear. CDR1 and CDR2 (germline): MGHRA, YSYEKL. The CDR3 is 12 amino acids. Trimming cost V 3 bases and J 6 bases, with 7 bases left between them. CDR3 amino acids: CASSQSRDTQYF. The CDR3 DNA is TGCGCCAGCAGCCAGTCGAGGGATACGCAGTATTTT.

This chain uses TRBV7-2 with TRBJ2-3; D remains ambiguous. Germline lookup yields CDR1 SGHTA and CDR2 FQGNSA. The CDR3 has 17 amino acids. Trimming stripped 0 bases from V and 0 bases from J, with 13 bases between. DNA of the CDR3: TGTGCCAGCAGCTTAGCGGAACGGACGATAAGCACAGATACGCAGTATTTT. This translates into CASSLAERTISTDTQYF.

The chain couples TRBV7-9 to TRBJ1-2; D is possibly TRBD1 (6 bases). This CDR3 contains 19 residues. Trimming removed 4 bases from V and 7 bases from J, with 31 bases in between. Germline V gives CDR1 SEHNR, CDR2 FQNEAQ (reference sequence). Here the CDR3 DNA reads TGTGCCAGCAGCTCACAAAACAGGGCCAGCGCCTATCAAGGCTCTGGCTACACCTTC. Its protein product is CASSSQNRASAYQGSGYTF. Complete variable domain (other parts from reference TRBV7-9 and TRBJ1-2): DTGVSQNPRHKITKRGQNVTFRCDPISEHNRLYWYRQTLGQGPEFLTYFQNEAQLEKSRLLSDRFSAERPKGSFSTLEIQRTEQGDSAMYLCASSSQNRASAYQGSGYTFGSGTRLTVV.

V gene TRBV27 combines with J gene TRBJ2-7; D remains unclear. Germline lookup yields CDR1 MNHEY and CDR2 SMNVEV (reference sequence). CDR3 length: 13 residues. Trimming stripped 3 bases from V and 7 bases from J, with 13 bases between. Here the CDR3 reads CASSFNRNNEQYF. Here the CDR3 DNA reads TGTGCCAGCAGTTTCAACCGGAACAATGAGCAGTACTTC.

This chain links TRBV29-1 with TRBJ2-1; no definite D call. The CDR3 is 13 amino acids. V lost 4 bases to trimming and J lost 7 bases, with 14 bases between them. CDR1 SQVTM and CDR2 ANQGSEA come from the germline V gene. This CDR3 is CSVAGPRINEQFF. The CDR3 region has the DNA TGCAGCGTTGCCGGGCCTAGGATAAATGAGCAGTTCTTC.

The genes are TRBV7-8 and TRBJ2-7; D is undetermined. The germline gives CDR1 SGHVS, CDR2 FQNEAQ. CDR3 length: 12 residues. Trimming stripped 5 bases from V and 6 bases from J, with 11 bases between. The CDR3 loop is CASSPLETEQYF. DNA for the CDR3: TGTGCCAGCAGCCCCCTAGAGACCGAGCAGTACTTC.

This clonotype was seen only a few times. The DNA of the CDR3 is TGCAGTGCGCCGAACTGGGGAACTGAAGCTTTCTTT. Translating gives CSAPNWGTEAFF. The chain couples TRBV20-1 to TRBJ1-1; D remains unclear. With 6 bases removed from V and 5 bases from J, the gap between germline ends came to 13 bases. The CDR3 has 12 residues. CDR1 and CDR2 (germline): DFQATT, SNEGSKA (reference sequence).

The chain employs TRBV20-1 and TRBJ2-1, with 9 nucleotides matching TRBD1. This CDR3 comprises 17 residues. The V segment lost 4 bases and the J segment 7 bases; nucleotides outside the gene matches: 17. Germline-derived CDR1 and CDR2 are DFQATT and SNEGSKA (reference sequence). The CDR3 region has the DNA TGCAGTGCTATTCCAGTGGAAACCGGGACAGGGCGGAATGAGCAGTTCTTC. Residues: CSAIPVETGTGRNEQFF.

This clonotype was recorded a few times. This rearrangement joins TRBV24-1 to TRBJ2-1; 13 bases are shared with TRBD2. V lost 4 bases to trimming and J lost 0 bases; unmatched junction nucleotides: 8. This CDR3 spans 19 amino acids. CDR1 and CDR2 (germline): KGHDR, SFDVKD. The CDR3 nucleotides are TGTGCCACCAGTGACCCGGGACTAGCGGGGCCAAGCTCCTACAATGAGCAGTTCTTC. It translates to CATSDPGLAGPSSYNEQFF.